What follows are 20 T cell receptor beta chains derived from one specimen sequenced in a study of blood T cell repertoires in COVID-19. The data were produced by immunoSEQ multiplex PCR, yet TCRdb's version contains in-frame clones alone and is incomplete. The sample consists of hundreds of thousands of clones, 83% of them appearing once. Material for sequencing was peripheral blood. These receptor sequences come from a woman in her fifties or sixties who had recovered from COVID-19.

The CDR3 loop is CASSNRGIYGYTF. CDR3 DNA: TGTGCCAGCAGCAACCGGGGAATCTATGGCTACACCTTC. V is TRBV2 and J is TRBJ1-2; no firm D call. Germline V gene data show CDR1 as SNHLY and CDR2 as FYNNEI. The CDR3 consists of 13 residues. The V end lost 6 bases, the J end lost 4 bases, and 12 bases lay between the germline ends.

The chain is built from TRBV7-2 and TRBJ1-5; 7 bases are shared with TRBD1. Losses at the gene ends were 5 bases for V and 6 bases for J; bases not matched to a gene: 7. CDR3 length equals 14 residues. Germline CDR1 reads SGHTA; CDR2 reads FQGNSA. This chain's CDR3 is CASSPDRPGQPQHF. DNA for the CDR3: TGTGCCAGCAGCCCGGACAGGCCAGGTCAGCCCCAGCATTTT.

This clone was observed a single time. The gene calls are TRBV9 and TRBJ2-6; 8 bases are shared with TRBD2. CDR1 is SGDLS and CDR2 is YYNGEE in the germline V gene. J was trimmed by 0 bases and V by 2 bases; bases with no gene match: 7. The CDR3 totals 18 residues. CDR3 region: CASSVSGITSSGANVLTF. The CDR3 nucleotides are TGTGCCAGCAGCGTTAGCGGGATCACTAGCTCTGGGGCCAACGTCCTGACTTTC.

The chain joins TRBV30 to TRBJ1-1; D gene uncertain. In germline, CDR1 is GTSNPN, CDR2 SVGIG (reference sequence). There are 12 residues in the CDR3. The V end was cut by 2 bases, the J end by 4 bases, with 8 bases between. CDR3 in amino acids: CAWSRGTTEAFF. The CDR3 nucleotides read TGTGCCTGGAGTCGGGGTACCACTGAAGCTTTCTTT.

The gene calls are TRBV7-5 and TRBJ1-5; the table's D gene call, TRBD1, was not cross checked with the DNA. TRBV7-5 is recorded as a pseudogene. This CDR3 region has 17 residues. The CDR3 region is CVRSSTALDRNNQPQHF. CDR3 in DNA: TGTGTCAGAAGCTCTACTGCCTTGGACAGAAACAATCAGCCCCAGCATTTT.

V and J are TRBV30 and TRBJ2-7; 9 bases match TRBD1. CDR3 length: 14 amino acids. Germline lookup yields CDR1 GTSNPN and CDR2 SVGIG (reference sequence). V lost 6 bases to trimming and J lost 4 bases; unmatched junction nucleotides: 10. DNA of the CDR3: TGTGCCTGCACCGCAGGGACAGGGTTTTACGAGCAGTACTTC. It specifies CACTAGTGFYEQYF.

This clone has just one count. This chain links TRBV7-3 with TRBJ2-3; TRBD1 might be the D (5 bases). The CDR3 is 15 residues long. The ends were cut back, 5 bases at V and 0 bases at J, with 12 bases in the middle. Germline-derived CDR1 and CDR2 are SGHTA and FQGTGA. CDR3 protein: CASSPRGASTDTQYF. Written as DNA, the CDR3 is TGTGCCAGCAGCCCGCGTGGGGCTAGCACAGATACGCAGTATTTT. Full variable domain (rest looked up from reference TRBV7-3 and TRBJ2-3): GAGVSQTPSNKVTEKGKYVELRCDPISGHTALYWYRQSLGQGPEFLIYFQGTGAADDSGLPNDRFFAVRPEGSVSTLKIQRTERGDSAVYLCASSPRGASTDTQYFGPGTRLTVL.

This chain uses TRBV19 with TRBJ2-3; D is perhaps TRBD2 (6 bases). The CDR3 consists of 17 residues. V lost 0 bases to trimming and J lost 0 bases, with 13 bases between them. Germline CDR1 and CDR2: LNHDA and SQIVND (reference sequence). The DNA for the CDR3 is TGTGCCAGTAGTATAGATCACCTAGCGACTAGCACAGATACGCAGTATTTT. It codes for CASSIDHLATSTDTQYF.

The V call is TRBV5-6, the J call TRBJ1-2, with 7 bases matching TRBD1. The CDR3 has 13 amino acids. J gave up 4 bases and V 2 bases, and 2 bases lay outside the gene matches. Germline CDR1 is SGHDT and CDR2 is YYEEEE. The CDR3 loop is CASSFPGGYGYTF. For the CDR3, the DNA is TGTGCCAGCAGCTTCCCAGGGGGCTATGGCTACACCTTC.

The chain combines TRBV7-2 with TRBJ1-5, with 9 bases that match TRBD1. Germline loops: CDR1 SGHTA, CDR2 FQGNSA. The CDR3 sequence is 13 residues long. Trimming cost V 7 bases and J 4 bases; bases outside gene matches: 2. CDR3 protein: CASTGTGNQPQHF. DNA of the CDR3: TGTGCCAGCACTGGGACAGGGAATCAGCCCCAGCATTTT. Together with reference TRBV7-2 and TRBJ1-5, the CDR3 gives the full variable domain: GAGVSQSPSNKVTEKGKDVELRCDPISGHTALYWYRQSLGQGLEFLIYFQGNSAPDKSGLPSDRFSAERTGGSVSTLTIQRTQQEDSAVYLCASTGTGNQPQHFGDGTRLSIL.

This clone was counted between two and nine times. This chain connects TRBV28 to TRBJ2-1; D gene ambiguous. The germline V and J ends were trimmed by 6 bases and 3 bases, with 12 bases remaining between them. The V gene's germline CDR1 is MDHEN and CDR2 SYDVKM. CDR3 size: 14 residues. The CDR3 is CASRLDMYYNEQFF. CDR3 nucleotides: TGTGCCAGCAGACTTGACATGTACTACAATGAGCAGTTCTTC.

V is TRBV11-2 and J is TRBJ1-2; unclear D gene. V was shortened by 3 bases and J by 3 bases, with 20 bases between the two germline ends. The CDR3 contains 17 residues. Looked up from germline, CDR1 is SGHAT and CDR2 is FQNNGV. CDR3 region: CASSFRGGGGKDYGYTF. Written as DNA, the CDR3 is TGTGCCAGCAGCTTCAGAGGAGGTGGAGGGAAAGACTATGGCTACACCTTC.

This clone has a count of ten or more. This specimen includes other DNA sequences encoding the same CDR3. J is TRBJ1-3 and V is TRBV9; D is possibly TRBD1 (5 bases). Germline V gene data show CDR1 as SGDLS and CDR2 as YYNGEE. The CDR3 runs 15 residues. V gave up 2 bases and J gave up 0 bases, with 9 bases separating them. In DNA form, the CDR3 reads TGTGCCAGCAGCGTTGGGAGGGGCTCTGGAAACACCATATATTTT. It yields the protein CASSVGRGSGNTIYF.

This chain uses TRBV12-3 or TRBV12-4 with TRBJ1-5; tentative D call: TRBD1 (6 bases). The CDR3 spans 13 residues. Deletions cut 6 bases from V and 5 bases from J, with 11 bases between. CDR3 amino acids: CASSPGDYQPQHF. In DNA, the CDR3 is TGTGCCAGCAGCCCAGGGGATTATCAGCCCCAGCATTTT.

Only a few counts were recorded for this clone. The V call is TRBV6-6, the J call TRBJ1-2; a possible D gene is TRBD1 (5 bases). CDR1 MNHNY and CDR2 SVGAGI come from the germline V gene (reference sequence). The CDR3 length is 14 residues. The V and J ends lost 5 bases and 4 bases respectively, with 14 bases between them. CDR3 region: CASSPGSSLYGYTF. Written as DNA, the CDR3 is TGTGCCAGCAGTCCAGGGTCTTCCCTCTATGGCTACACCTTC.

The J gene is TRBJ1-4, the V gene TRBV7-9, with D perhaps matching TRBD1 (5 bases). CDR3 length: 13 residues. Germline assignment: CDR1 SEHNR and CDR2 FQNEAQ (reference sequence). V was cut by 8 bases and J by 0 bases, with 7 bases left in between. CDR3 sequence (DNA): TGTGCCAGCGGGGCCACAACTAATGAAAAACTGTTTTTT. This gives the protein CASGATTNEKLFF.

The V call is TRBV30, the J call TRBJ1-5; D unclear. This CDR3 region has 13 residues. V lost 0 bases, J lost 0 bases, and 3 bases lay in between. CDR1 is GTSNPN, CDR2 SVGIG, per germline (reference sequence). The CDR3 loop reads CAWSVSSNQPQHF. CDR3 sequence (DNA): TGTGCCTGGAGTGTCAGTAGCAATCAGCCCCAGCATTTT. Filled out from reference TRBV30 and TRBJ1-5, the complete variable domain reads SQTIHQWPATLVQPVGSPLSLECTVEGTSNPNLYWYRQAAGRGLQLLFYSVGIGQISSEVPQNLSASRPQDRQFILSSKKLLLSDSGFYLCAWSVSSNQPQHFGDGTRLSIL.

The J gene is TRBJ2-3, the V gene TRBV9, with 7 bases fitting TRBD2. Trimming at V came to 4 bases and at J to 10 bases, leaving 9 bases not matched to a gene. Germline-derived CDR1 and CDR2 are SGDLS and YYNGEE. The CDR3 runs 13 residues. The CDR3 protein is CASSPLTSKAQYF. In DNA, the CDR3 is TGTGCCAGCAGCCCCCTGACTAGCAAAGCGCAGTATTTT.

The CDR3 nucleotides are TGTGCCAGCAGCGTGAGTAACTCCCCCTACGAGCAGTACTTC. The encoded protein is CASSVSNSPYEQYF. V gene TRBV9 combines with J gene TRBJ2-7; no clear D gene. V was trimmed by 2 bases and J by 2 bases, leaving 11 bases between them. Germline V gene sequence: CDR1 SGDLS, CDR2 YYNGEE. The CDR3 has 14 residues.

The V and J genes are TRBV6-4 and TRBJ2-1; D is possibly TRBD2 (6 bases). The CDR3 is made up of 17 amino acids. From germline, CDR1 is MRHNA and CDR2 SNTAGT. Trimming removed 6 bases from V and 7 bases from J, with 25 bases in between. The CDR3 protein is CASSRRGWGVSENEQFF. CDR3 sequence (DNA): TGTGCCAGCAGCCGTCGAGGTTGGGGGGTTTCAGAGAATGAGCAGTTCTTC.